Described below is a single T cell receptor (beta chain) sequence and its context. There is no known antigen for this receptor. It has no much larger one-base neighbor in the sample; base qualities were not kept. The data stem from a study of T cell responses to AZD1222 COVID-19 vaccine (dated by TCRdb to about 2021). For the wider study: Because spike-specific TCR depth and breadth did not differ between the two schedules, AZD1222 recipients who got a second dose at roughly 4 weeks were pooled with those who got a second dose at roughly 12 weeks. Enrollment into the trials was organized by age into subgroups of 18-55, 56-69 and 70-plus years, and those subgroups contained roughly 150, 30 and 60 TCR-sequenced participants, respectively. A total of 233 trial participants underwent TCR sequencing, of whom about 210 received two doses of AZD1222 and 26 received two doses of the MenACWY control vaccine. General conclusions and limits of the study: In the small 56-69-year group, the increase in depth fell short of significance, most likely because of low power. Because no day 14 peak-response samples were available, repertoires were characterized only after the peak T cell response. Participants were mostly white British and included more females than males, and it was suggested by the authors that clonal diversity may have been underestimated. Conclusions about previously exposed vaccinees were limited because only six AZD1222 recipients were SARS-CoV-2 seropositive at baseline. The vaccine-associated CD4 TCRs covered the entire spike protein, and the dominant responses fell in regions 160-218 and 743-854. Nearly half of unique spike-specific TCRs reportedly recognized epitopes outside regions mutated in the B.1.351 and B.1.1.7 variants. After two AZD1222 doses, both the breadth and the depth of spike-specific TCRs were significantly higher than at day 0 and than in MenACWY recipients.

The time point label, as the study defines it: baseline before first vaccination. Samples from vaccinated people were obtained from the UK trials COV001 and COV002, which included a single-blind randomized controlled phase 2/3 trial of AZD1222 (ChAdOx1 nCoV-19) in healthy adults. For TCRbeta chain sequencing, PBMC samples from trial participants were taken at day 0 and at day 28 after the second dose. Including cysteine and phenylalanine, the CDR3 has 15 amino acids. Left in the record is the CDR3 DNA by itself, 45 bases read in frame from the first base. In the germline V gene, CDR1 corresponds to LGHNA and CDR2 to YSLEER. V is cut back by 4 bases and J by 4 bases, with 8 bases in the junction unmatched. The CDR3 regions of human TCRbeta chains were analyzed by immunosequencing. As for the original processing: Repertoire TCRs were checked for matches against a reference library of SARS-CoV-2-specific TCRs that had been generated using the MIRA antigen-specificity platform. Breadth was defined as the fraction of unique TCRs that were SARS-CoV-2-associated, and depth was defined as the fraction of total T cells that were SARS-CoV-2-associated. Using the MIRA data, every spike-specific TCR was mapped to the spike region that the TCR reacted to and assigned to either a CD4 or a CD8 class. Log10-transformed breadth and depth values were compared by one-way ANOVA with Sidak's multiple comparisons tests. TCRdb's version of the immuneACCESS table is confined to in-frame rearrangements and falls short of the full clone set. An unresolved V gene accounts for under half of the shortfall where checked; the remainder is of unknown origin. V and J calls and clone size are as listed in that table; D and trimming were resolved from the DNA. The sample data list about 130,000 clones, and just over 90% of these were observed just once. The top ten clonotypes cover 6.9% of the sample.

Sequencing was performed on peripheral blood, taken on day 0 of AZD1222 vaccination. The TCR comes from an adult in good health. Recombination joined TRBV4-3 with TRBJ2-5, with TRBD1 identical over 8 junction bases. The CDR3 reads CASSRVQGEGETQYF. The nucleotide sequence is TGCGCCAGCAGCCGAGTACAGGGGGAAGGAGAGACCCAGTACTTC.